The 30 T cell receptor beta chains listed next were all sequenced from one sample in a study of blood T cell repertoires in COVID-19. Libraries were prepared by immunoSEQ multiplex PCR; TCRdb keeps only in-frame clonotypes and omits some of them. The sample contains around 200,000 clones, about four fifths of which appear only once. Sequencing was carried out using peripheral blood. Receptor source: a man over 45 with active or convalescent COVID-19.

This clone was observed a few times. The chain employs TRBV7-2 and TRBJ1-5; D gene uncertain. CDR1 is SGHTA, CDR2 FQGNSA, per germline. Trimming shortened V by 5 bases and J by 3 bases, and 14 bases separated the two germline ends. The CDR3 consists of 15 residues. The CDR3 here is CASSRGGSPNQPQHF. The DNA of the CDR3 is TGTGCCAGCAGCCGGGGAGGCAGCCCCAATCAGCCCCAGCATTTT.

The rearrangement joins TRBV5-5 to TRBJ2-3, with TRBD2 matching over 10 bases. The germline V gene encodes CDR1 SGHKS and CDR2 YYEKEE (reference sequence). With 6 bases clipped from V and 3 bases from J, the junction kept 10 bases outside the gene matches. The CDR3 has 16 amino acids. The CDR3 loop is CASTRRASGGTDTQYF. Written as DNA, the CDR3 is TGTGCCAGCACCCGGCGGGCTAGCGGGGGAACAGATACGCAGTATTTT.

V is TRBV5-8 and J is TRBJ1-6, with TRBD1 matching 7 bases. CDR1 is SGHTS, CDR2 YDEGEE, per germline. J gave up 9 bases and V 3 bases, and 6 bases lay outside the gene matches. This CDR3 contains 14 residues. CDR3 DNA sequence: TGTGCCAGCAGCTCGGGACAGATAGTTTCACCCCTCCACTTT. It translates to CASSSGQIVSPLHF.

A note on this clone: One end of the junction varies from germline; a read error may be responsible. The V and J genes are TRBV7-7 and TRBJ2-5; TRBD1 is a possible D gene (9 bases). The germline V gene has CDR1 SSHAT and CDR2 FNYEAQ (reference sequence). CDR3 length: 17 amino acids. CDR3 region: CASSGGQGGSWGETQYF. The DNA of the CDR3 is TGTGCTAGCAGCGGGGGACAGGGAGGCTCCTGGGGAGAGACCCAGTACTTC.

The chain is built from TRBV18 and TRBJ1-6; D remains ambiguous. The CDR3 runs to 15 residues. The V end was cut by 2 bases, the J end by 7 bases, with 12 bases between. Germline V gene sequence: CDR1 KGHSH, CDR2 LQKENI. The CDR3 nucleotides read TGTGCCAGCTCACCAAATTCCCGGGGAAATTCACCCCTCCACTTT. Translation gives CASSPNSRGNSPLHF.

Only one count was recorded for this clone. Different DNA sequences within this sample yield the same CDR3. DNA for the CDR3: TGTGCCAGTAGTATAAGGCGGCCGGGGGTGGGCGACACCGGGGAGCTGTTTTTT. This codes for CASSIRRPGVGDTGELFF. The genes are TRBV19 and TRBJ2-2; D may be TRBD2 (6 bases). Germline CDR1 is LNHDA and CDR2 is SQIVND (reference sequence). Trimming stripped 2 bases from V and 3 bases from J, with 19 bases between. This CDR3 has 18 amino acids.

V gene TRBV19 combines with J gene TRBJ1-1; D might be TRBD1 (5 bases). The CDR3 spans 13 residues. Germline lookup yields CDR1 LNHDA and CDR2 SQIVND (reference sequence). Trimming shortened V by 5 bases and J by 1 base, and 8 bases separated the two germline ends. CDR3 bases: TGTGCCAGTAGTCCACAGGAGAACACTGAAGCTTTCTTT. Amino acids: CASSPQENTEAFF.

In this sample, this clone turned up a few times. V usage is TRBV5-4 and J usage is TRBJ2-5; TRBD2 matches at 13 bases. Germline-derived CDR1 and CDR2 are SGHNT and YYREEE (reference sequence). The CDR3 runs to 16 residues. V was clipped by 4 bases and J by 4 bases; unmatched bases: 7. Here the CDR3 reads CASSPRTSGRGETQYF. Written as DNA, the CDR3 is TGTGCCAGCAGCCCCCGGACTAGCGGGAGAGGAGAGACCCAGTACTTC.

V gene TRBV3-1 (or the pseudogene TRBV3-2) combines with J gene TRBJ1-1, with 7 positions matching TRBD1. Germline assignment: CDR1 LGHDT and CDR2 YNNKEL (reference sequence). The CDR3 is made up of 14 amino acids. Unmatched junction bases numbered 10, after V lost 1 base and J lost 11 bases. CDR3 in amino acids: CASSQASGGGSAFF. The CDR3 nucleotides are TGTGCCAGCAGCCAAGCATCAGGGGGAGGTTCGGCTTTCTTT.

This chain joins TRBV6-2 or TRBV6-3 and TRBJ2-1; TRBD2 might be the D (5 bases). The length of the CDR3 is 15 residues. Germline CDR1 is MNHEY and CDR2 is SVGEGT. Between the trimmed V and J ends, which lost 0 bases and 8 bases, there was a span of 14 bases. The CDR3 sequence is CASSYSTAGPDEQFF. As DNA, the CDR3 is TGTGCCAGCAGTTACTCGACGGCGGGCCCCGATGAGCAGTTCTTC.

V usage is TRBV11-2 and J usage is TRBJ2-7; the D gene is possibly TRBD2 (5 bases). Germline V lookup: CDR1 SGHAT, CDR2 FQNNGV. CDR3 length equals 12 residues. Trimming removed 5 bases from V and 5 bases from J, with 10 bases in between. In DNA, the CDR3 is TGTGCCAGCAGCGCTAGCTTCGACGAGCAGTACTTC. Translation: CASSASFDEQYF.

The V and J genes are TRBV9 and TRBJ2-7, with TRBD1 matching over 11 bases. Germline lookup yields CDR1 SGDLS and CDR2 YYNGEE. This CDR3 region has 20 residues. Germline trimming cut 2 bases from V and 0 bases from J; bases unmatched to any gene: 16. The chain's CDR3 is CASSVGGTGGLGGVSYEQYF. As DNA, the CDR3 is TGTGCCAGCAGCGTTGGAGGGACAGGGGGACTAGGGGGAGTCTCCTACGAGCAGTACTTC.

The V and J genes are TRBV28 and TRBJ1-4; TRBD1 might be the D (5 bases). The V and J ends lost 6 bases and 1 base respectively, with 12 bases between them. Germline V gene lookup returns CDR1 MDHEN and CDR2 SYDVKM. The CDR3 is 15 residues long. This chain's CDR3 is CASRVGGGTNEKLFF. CDR3 in DNA: TGTGCCAGCAGGGTTGGGGGGGGAACTAATGAAAAACTGTTTTTT.

The CDR3 loop is CASSTAGGPVYEQFF. In nucleotides, the CDR3 is TGTGCCAGTAGTACGGCGGGAGGGCCGGTCTATGAGCAGTTCTTC. The V call is TRBV19, the J call TRBJ2-1; 9 positions match TRBD2. The CDR3 is 15 residues long. CDR1 is LNHDA, CDR2 SQIVND, per germline (reference sequence). V trimming: 4 bases; J trimming: 8 bases; junction bases outside the gene matches: 9.

The chain joins TRBV5-1 to TRBJ2-1; 14 bases map to TRBD2. The CDR3 has 15 amino acids. The J segment lost 5 bases and the V segment lost 4 bases, leaving 2 bases of the junction unmatched. The germline CDR1 and CDR2 sequences are SGHRS and YFSETQ. The CDR3 DNA reads as TGCGCCAGCAGCACGGGACTAGCGGGGGACAATGAGCAGTTCTTC. Protein product: CASSTGLAGDNEQFF.

The chain combines TRBV9 with TRBJ2-5, with 9 nucleotides matching TRBD1. Per germline, CDR1 SGDLS and CDR2 YYNGEE. This CDR3 region has 15 residues. Germline trimming cut 3 bases from V and 5 bases from J; bases unmatched to any gene: 8. The DNA of the CDR3 is TGTGCCAGCAGCGACAGGGGGCAGGCGGTGGAGACCCAGTACTTC. Translation: CASSDRGQAVETQYF.

The CDR3 DNA reads as TGTGCCAGCAGCTTTAATAGCAATCAGCCCCAGCATTTT. Protein sequence: CASSFNSNQPQHF. The chain joins TRBV3-1 (or the pseudogene TRBV3-2) to TRBJ1-5; D unresolved. Deletions cut 5 bases from V and 0 bases from J, with 5 bases between. From germline, CDR1 is LGHDT and CDR2 YNNKEL (reference sequence). CDR3 length: 13 residues.

The chain combines TRBV13 with TRBJ2-1; weak D call: TRBD1 (5 bases). The CDR3 is 12 residues long. The V end lost 2 bases, the J end lost 8 bases, and 7 bases lay between the germline ends. Germline CDR1 is PRHDT and CDR2 is FYEKMQ (reference sequence). The CDR3 region is CASSLSTDEQFF. The DNA of the CDR3 is TGTGCCAGCAGCTTATCGACAGATGAGCAGTTCTTC.

The CDR3 protein is CASSWGGGDQPQHF. As DNA, the CDR3 is TGTGCCAGCAGTTGGGGCGGGGGTGATCAGCCCCAGCATTTT. This rearrangement joins TRBV6-5 to TRBJ1-5; possibly TRBD1 for D (5 bases). Germline lookup yields CDR1 MNHEY and CDR2 SVGAGI. Trimming stripped 4 bases from V and 5 bases from J, with 12 bases between. The CDR3 is 14 amino acids.

This clone has a handful of counts. The chain links TRBV28 to TRBJ2-6; D ambiguous. V was trimmed by 4 bases and J by 0 bases, leaving 4 bases between them. The germline V gene has CDR1 MDHEN and CDR2 SYDVKM. This CDR3 contains 14 residues. CDR3 residues: CASSSVSGANVLTF. The CDR3 bases are TGTGCCAGCAGTTCCGTCTCTGGGGCCAACGTCCTGACTTTC.

V usage is TRBV28 and J usage is TRBJ2-2, with 7 bases fitting TRBD1. The CDR3 sequence is 16 residues long. V lost 7 bases to trimming and J lost 1 base; unmatched junction nucleotides: 9. CDR1 and CDR2 from the germline V gene are MDHEN and SYDVKM. The CDR3 DNA reads as TGTGCCAGCACCCCGCCACAGGGGCGGAACACCGGGGAGCTGTTTTTT. Its translation is CASTPPQGRNTGELFF.

The V call is TRBV29-1, the J call TRBJ2-3; possibly TRBD2 for D (7 bases). The CDR3 totals 15 residues. From germline, CDR1 is SQVTM and CDR2 ANQGSEA. V lost 7 bases and J lost 3, with 20 bases in between. As DNA, the CDR3 is TGCAGCGCTGGCCTTGGGGGGGGGCGGACAGATACGCAGTATTTT. Residues: CSAGLGGGRTDTQYF.

The chain recombines TRBV10-3 with TRBJ2-7, with 9 bases fitting TRBD2. Germline V gene data show CDR1 as ENHRY and CDR2 as SYGVKD. This CDR3 is 14 amino acids long. Trimming took 9 bases from V and 1 from J; bases not matched to a gene: 7. CDR3 in DNA: TGTGCCATGTCCCCTAGCGGGGTATCCTACGAGCAGTACTTC. Its translation is CAMSPSGVSYEQYF.

V and J are TRBV2 and TRBJ2-3; the match to TRBD2 covers 7 bases. The CDR3 is 17 amino acids. V was clipped by 5 bases and J by 1 base; unmatched bases: 12. Looked up from germline, CDR1 is SNHLY and CDR2 is FYNNEI. The CDR3, as DNA: TGTGCCAGCAGTCTTGGTAGCGGCGGGAGCGGCACAGATACGCAGTATTTT. It codes for CASSLGSGGSGTDTQYF.

This chain joins TRBV7-9 and TRBJ1-2, with D perhaps TRBD1 (5 bases). CDR3 length: 15 residues. Trimming took off 5 bases at V and 7 bases at J, with 20 bases between the two ends. Germline values: CDR1 SEHNR, CDR2 FQNEAQ (reference sequence). For the CDR3, the DNA is TGTGCCAGCAGCGAGGGTTCGGGGGGATATTCTGGCTACACCTTC. It codes for CASSEGSGGYSGYTF.

This sequence joins TRBV7-8 and TRBJ2-3, with 16 nucleotides matching TRBD2. Trimming took 7 bases from V and 5 from J; bases not matched to a gene: 9. Germline CDR1 reads SGHVS; CDR2 reads FQNEAQ. The CDR3 length is 17 residues. CDR3 sequence: CASTPRGLAGGQDTQYF. The DNA for the CDR3 is TGTGCCAGCACGCCCCGGGGACTAGCGGGGGGGCAAGATACGCAGTATTTT.

This sequence joins TRBV19 and TRBJ2-3, with D maybe TRBD2 (6 bases). Germline CDR1 reads LNHDA; CDR2 reads SQIVND (reference sequence). V was clipped by 1 base and J by 6 bases, with 11 bases between them. CDR3 length: 14 amino acids. The CDR3 coding sequence is TGTGCCAGTAGTATAGTGGAGCGGGCGGATACGCAGTATTTT. Amino acids: CASSIVERADTQYF.

The chain couples TRBV21-1 to TRBJ1-3; the table names TRBD1, a call not compared with the DNA. TRBV21-1 is a listed pseudogene. The CDR3 sequence is 15 residues long. In DNA, the CDR3 is TGTGCCAGCAGCAAAATTCTAGGGGTTGGAAACACCATATATTTT. Protein: CASSKILGVGNTIYF.

The chain uses TRBV18 and TRBJ2-5; the D is unclear. Trimming shortened V by 2 bases and J by 5 bases, and 6 bases separated the two germline ends. CDR3 length: 12 residues. Germline V gene lookup returns CDR1 KGHSH and CDR2 LQKENI. The CDR3 coding sequence is TGTGCCAGCTCACCAGAGGCCGAGACCCAGTACTTC. Protein sequence: CASSPEAETQYF.

In DNA form, the CDR3 reads TGTGCCAGCAGCTTAGGCAGTTCGAACACTGAAGCTTTCTTT. Translation gives CASSLGSSNTEAFF. V usage is TRBV7-2 and J usage is TRBJ1-1; D is uncertain. The ends were cut back, 1 base at V and 1 base at J, with 7 bases in the middle. In germline, CDR1 is SGHTA, CDR2 FQGNSA. The CDR3 runs 14 residues.